The subject of this entry is one T cell receptor beta chain. This sample is drawn from a study of cytomegalovirus exposure and HLA in healthy donors. The PCR contained 60 Vbeta and 13 Jbeta primers. Only in-frame clones appear in the TCRdb table, and some are missing; sequencing was by immunoSEQ multiplex PCR. The data show some 150,000 clones, with 75% to 85% seen just once and approximately 11% held by the top ten. Sequencing used PBMCs. The TCR originated in a man aged 50-60 years in good health and CMV-seropositive.

The CDR3, as DNA: TGTGCCAGCAGTAGAGGCGGTGAGCAGTTCTTC. Amino acids: CASSRGGEQFF. This chain links TRBV2 with TRBJ2-1; unclear D gene. Trimming removed 5 bases at V and 9 bases at J, with 8 bases between. Per germline, CDR1 SNHLY and CDR2 FYNNEI. There are 11 residues in the CDR3.